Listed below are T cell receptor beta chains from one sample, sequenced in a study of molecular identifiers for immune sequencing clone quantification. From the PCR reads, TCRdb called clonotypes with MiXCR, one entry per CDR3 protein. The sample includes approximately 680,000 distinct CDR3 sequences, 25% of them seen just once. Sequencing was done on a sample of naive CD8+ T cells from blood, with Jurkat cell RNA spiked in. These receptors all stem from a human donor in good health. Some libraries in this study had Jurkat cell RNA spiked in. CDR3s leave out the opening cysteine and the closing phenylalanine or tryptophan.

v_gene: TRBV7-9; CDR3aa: ASSLSLSRQGSSEQF
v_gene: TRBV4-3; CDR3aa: ASSQDPSGGGTYGQY
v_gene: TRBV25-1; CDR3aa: ASSEYISGANVLT
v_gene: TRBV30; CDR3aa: AWSLPATNEKLF
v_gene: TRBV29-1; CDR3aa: SVGLGLAGTQETQY
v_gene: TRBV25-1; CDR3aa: ASSDLMNTEAF
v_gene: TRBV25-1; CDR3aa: ASPDRSGAQETQY
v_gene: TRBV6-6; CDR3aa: ASSYWDRGEYEQY
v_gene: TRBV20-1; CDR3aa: SARRGTEQF
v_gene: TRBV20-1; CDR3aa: SARDWGQGYEQY
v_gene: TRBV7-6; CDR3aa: ASSSEREFLNEQF
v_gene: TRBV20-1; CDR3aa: SASGQGAPTDTQY
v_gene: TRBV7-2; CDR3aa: ATKEEGGLTLETQY
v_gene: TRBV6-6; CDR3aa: ASSYSGPGGETQY
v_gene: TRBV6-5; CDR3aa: ASSYLYTGTGDRGEQY
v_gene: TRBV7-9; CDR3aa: ASSPLGARDTQY
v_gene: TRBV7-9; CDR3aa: ASSSLTGGNNEQF
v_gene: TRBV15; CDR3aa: ATSGVLSTDTQY
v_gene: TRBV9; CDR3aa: ASSVTTSGADTGELF
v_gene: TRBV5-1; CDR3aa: PSSLGGFGANVLT